Following are 32 T cell receptor beta chains from one sample sequenced in a study of CD8+CD57+ T cells in acquired aplastic anemia. Researchers used genomic DNA as the template to profile TCR beta VDJ and CDR3. TCRdb ran MiXCR on the reads and lists one entry per CDR3 protein. In the table there are around 140,000 distinct CDR3 sequences, less than 45% of which are singletons. The sequenced material came from sorted CD4+, CD8+, or CD8+CD57+ T cells (not recorded which) from PBMCs. The receptors were gathered from a human donor in good health, serving as a control.

The V and J genes are TRBV7-9 and TRBJ2-7; 7 bases line up with TRBD2. The length of the CDR3 is 12 residues. The trim removed 5 bases at V and 7 bases at J, leaving 5 bases unmatched. CDR1 and CDR2 from the germline V gene are SEHNR and FQNEAQ (reference sequence). CDR3 protein: CASSPWGGEQYF. The CDR3, as DNA: TGTGCCAGCAGCCCCTGGGGAGGGGAGCAGTACTTC. Full variable domain (remainder filled in from reference TRBV7-9 and TRBJ2-7): DTGVSQNPRHKITKRGQNVTFRCDPISEHNRLYWYRQTLGQGPEFLTYFQNEAQLEKSRLLSDRFSAERPKGSFSTLEIQRTEQGDSAMYLCASSPWGGEQYFGPGTRLTVT.

The chain joins TRBV25-1 to TRBJ2-2, with D perhaps matching TRBD1 (5 bases). V was clipped by 0 bases and J by 3 bases, with 11 bases between them. Looked up from germline, CDR1 is MGHDK and CDR2 is SYGVNS. The CDR3 is 16 residues long. The CDR3, as DNA: TGTGCCAGCAGTGAATACGACACAGGCTACACCGGGGAGCTGTTTTTT. It is translated as CASSEYDTGYTGELFF.

As concerns this clonotype: At one of its ends the junction is not consistent with the germline gene, which may arise from a read error. This sequence joins TRBV24-1 and TRBJ2-6; the D gene could be TRBD1 or TRBD2 (5 bases each). Germline V gives CDR1 KGHDR, CDR2 SFDVKD. This CDR3 is built from 16 residues. The chain's CDR3 is CATSISRRLGAKVLTF. CDR3 sequence (DNA): TGTGCCACCAGTATAAGCAGGAGGCTTGGGGCCAAGGTCCTGACTTTC.

As regards this clonotype: A much larger clone lies a single base off, so this may be a read error. The V call is TRBV5-1, the J call TRBJ2-5; D perhaps matches TRBD1 (5 bases). Trimming shortened V by 0 bases and J by 7 bases, and 16 bases separated the two germline ends. The CDR3 contains 15 residues. The germline gives CDR1 SGHRS, CDR2 YFSETQ. The CDR3 nucleotides are TGCGCCAGCAGCTTGGCCGTCGGCAGGGTTGGGACCCAGTACTTC. Translated, it gives CASSLAVGRVGTQYF.

At least ten counts were recorded for this clonotype. The J gene is TRBJ1-2, the V gene TRBV7-8; TRBD1 agrees at 11 bases. Trimming at V came to 5 bases and at J to 1 base, leaving 9 bases not matched to a gene. CDR3 length: 17 amino acids. Germline loops: CDR1 SGHVS, CDR2 FQNEAQ. CDR3 sequence: CASSVSRDRGFNYGYTF. DNA of the CDR3: TGTGCCAGCAGCGTCAGCCGGGACAGGGGGTTTAACTATGGCTACACCTTC. Using reference TRBV7-8 and TRBJ1-2 for the parts outside the CDR3, the full variable domain is GAGVSQSPRYKVAKRGQDVALRCDPISGHVSLFWYQQALGQGPEFLTYFQNEAQLDKSGLPSDRFFAERPEGSVSTLKIQRTQQEDSAVYLCASSVSRDRGFNYGYTFGSGTRLTVV.

About this clonotype: One end of the junction fails to match germline, which may point to a read error. The V call is TRBV24-1, the J call TRBJ1-3; D gene unclear. The CDR3 has 14 residues. The germline V gene has CDR1 KGHDR and CDR2 SFDVKD. The CDR3 sequence: CTTSDPGSGNTIYF. CDR3 nucleotides: TGTACCACCAGCGACCCGGGCTCTGGAAACACCATATATTTT.

The genes are TRBV24-1 and TRBJ2-1; D not resolved. Germline V gives CDR1 KGHDR, CDR2 SFDVKD. V lost 6 bases and J 4 bases, leaving 15 bases between the germline ends. The CDR3 sequence is 15 residues long. This CDR3 reads CATSQTGKEYNEQFF. The CDR3 nucleotides read TGTGCCACCAGTCAAACTGGAAAGGAATACAATGAGCAGTTCTTC.

This clonotype was observed many times. The V call is TRBV29-1, the J call TRBJ2-5; 9 positions agree with TRBD2. The CDR3 is made up of 13 amino acids. Germline CDR1 SQVTM, CDR2 ANQGSEA. Trimming took 4 bases from V and 4 from J; bases not matched to a gene: 4. The CDR3 DNA is TGCAGCGTTGTGGCTAGCGGGGTAGAGACCCAGTACTTC. It specifies CSVVASGVETQYF. Full variable domain (missing parts from reference TRBV29-1 and TRBJ2-5): SAVISQKPSRDICQRGTSLTIQCQVDSQVTMMFWYRQQPGQSLTLIATANQGSEATYESGFVIDKFPISRPNLTFSTLTVSNMSPEDSSIYLCSVVASGVETQYFGPGTRLLVL.

This clonotype has at least ten counts. The chain is built from TRBV20-1 and TRBJ1-6; D uncertain. This CDR3 region has 19 residues. The V end was cut by 5 bases, the J end by 0 bases, with 23 bases between. Germline V lookup: CDR1 DFQATT, CDR2 SNEGSKA (reference sequence). The CDR3 spells CSARVEFEAVSSYNSPLHF. CDR3 sequence (DNA): TGCAGTGCTCGGGTCGAATTTGAGGCCGTAAGCTCCTATAATTCACCCCTCCACTTT.

This clonotype was observed a handful of times. The chain couples TRBV7-9 to TRBJ1-3, with D perhaps matching TRBD1 (6 bases). This CDR3 spans 14 amino acids. Trimming stripped 4 bases from V and 0 bases from J, with 7 bases between. The germline V gene encodes CDR1 SEHNR and CDR2 FQNEAQ (reference sequence). The CDR3 spells CASSSDSSGNTIYF. As DNA, the CDR3 is TGTGCCAGCAGCTCGGACAGCTCTGGAAACACCATATATTTT.

The CDR3 bases are TGTGCCAGCTCACTCGACGACGGAGTGAACACTGAAGCTTTCTTT. The encoded protein is CASSLDDGVNTEAFF. V is TRBV18 and J is TRBJ1-1; D remains unclear. CDR3 length: 15 residues. Trimming left V 4 bases short and J 0 bases short, with 12 bases between. Germline CDR1 KGHSH, CDR2 LQKENI.

This clonotype was detected many times. The chain has TRBV19 and TRBJ2-2; no firm D call. Trimming left V 5 bases short and J 1 base short, with 8 bases between. Germline V lookup: CDR1 LNHDA, CDR2 SQIVND (reference sequence). The CDR3 has 14 amino acids. The CDR3: CASSGTGNTGELFF. The CDR3 DNA sequence: TGTGCCAGTAGTGGCACGGGGAACACCGGGGAGCTGTTTTTT.

This clonotype has ten or more counts. The CDR3 loop reads CSAEGQGNYEQYF. As DNA, the CDR3 is TGCAGTGCTGAGGGACAGGGCAACTACGAGCAGTACTTC. The genes are TRBV20-1 and TRBJ2-7; the match to TRBD1 covers 9 bases. Looked up from germline, CDR1 is DFQATT and CDR2 is SNEGSKA (reference sequence). V was clipped by 5 bases and J by 3 bases; unmatched bases: 5. The CDR3 has 13 residues.

This chain joins TRBV15 and TRBJ1-4; TRBD1 might be the D (6 bases). Trimming left V 1 base short and J 8 bases short, with 20 bases between. The CDR3 consists of 17 residues. Per germline, CDR1 LNHNV and CDR2 YYDKDF (reference sequence). The CDR3 protein is CATSRGQTGISEEKLFF. The CDR3 DNA follows: TGTGCCACCAGCAGAGGTCAAACAGGGATTTCAGAGGAAAAACTGTTTTTT.

This clonotype was counted at least ten times. This rearrangement joins TRBV7-8 to TRBJ2-1; 7 bases align to TRBD2. The CDR3 has 14 residues. The V gene end was trimmed by 6 bases and the J gene end by 8 bases; junction bases not matched to a gene: 10. Germline assignment: CDR1 SGHVS and CDR2 FQNEAQ. This chain's CDR3 is CASSRGGSIDEQFF. The CDR3 region has the DNA TGTGCCAGCAGTAGGGGCGGGAGTATAGATGAGCAGTTCTTC.

This clonotype was recorded a few times. V and J are TRBV2 and TRBJ1-2; the D gene is possibly TRBD1 (5 bases). V was trimmed by 7 bases and J by 12 bases, leaving 15 bases between them. The CDR3 runs to 11 residues. From germline, CDR1 is SNHLY and CDR2 FYNNEI. This chain's CDR3 is CASNGRAGNTF. The CDR3 region has the DNA TGTGCCAGCAATGGCAGGGCTGGAAACACCTTC.

CDR3: CASSTPGQIAKNIQYF. DNA of the CDR3: TGTGCCAGCAGTACCCCGGGACAGATAGCCAAAAACATTCAGTACTTC. The chain recombines TRBV27 with TRBJ2-4; 7 bases align to TRBD1. The V gene's germline CDR1 is MNHEY and CDR2 SMNVEV (reference sequence). CDR3 length: 16 residues. Germline trimming cut 5 bases from V and 0 bases from J; bases unmatched to any gene: 7.

This sequence joins TRBV25-1 and TRBJ2-1; D may be TRBD1 (6 bases). V was shortened by 6 bases and J by 1 base, with 13 bases between the two germline ends. This CDR3 spans 15 amino acids. CDR1 is MGHDK, CDR2 SYGVNS, per germline. This chain's CDR3 is CASSADSLSYNEQFF. The DNA for the CDR3 is TGTGCCAGCAGCGCGGACAGCCTTTCCTACAATGAGCAGTTCTTC.

Here the CDR3 DNA reads TGTGCCATCAGTGCTCGGGGACAAAGCCTACAGGGGAACTATGGCTACACCTTC. This codes for CAISARGQSLQGNYGYTF. The rearrangement uses TRBV10-3 and TRBJ1-2, with 7 bases identical to TRBD1. V shed 4 bases, J shed 2 bases, and the junction held 16 bases outside the gene matches. This CDR3 region has 18 residues. Germline V gene sequence: CDR1 ENHRY, CDR2 SYGVKD.

This chain connects TRBV5-5 to TRBJ2-1; D is undetermined. CDR3 length: 17 residues. Germline-derived CDR1 and CDR2 are SGHKS and YYEKEE (reference sequence). Deletions cut 4 bases from V and 9 bases from J, with 26 bases between. CDR3 in amino acids: CASSRPGALGRLSEQFF. The CDR3, as DNA: TGTGCCAGCAGCCGGCCGGGTGCGCTCGGGCGATTGAGTGAGCAGTTCTTC.

The V gene is TRBV19, the J gene TRBJ2-7; tentatively, D is TRBD1 or TRBD2 (5 bases each). Germline V CDR1 and CDR2: LNHDA, SQIVND (reference sequence). Trimming removed 1 base at V and 3 bases at J, with 13 bases between. The CDR3 runs to 15 residues. CDR3 DNA sequence: TGTGCCAGTAGTATAGTTGGACGGGGCTACTACGAGCAGTACTTC. Its protein product is CASSIVGRGYYEQYF.

The V gene is TRBV11-1, the J gene TRBJ2-1; TRBD1 agrees at 7 bases. The CDR3 has 16 amino acids. With 5 bases clipped from V and 9 bases from J, the junction kept 16 bases outside the gene matches. The germline CDR1 and CDR2 sequences are SGHAT and FQDESV (reference sequence). The CDR3 protein is CASSAMTGILSSEQFF. The CDR3 DNA sequence: TGTGCCAGCAGCGCTATGACAGGGATTCTTTCCAGTGAGCAGTTCTTC. The variable domain in full, with the rest retrieved from reference TRBV11-1 and TRBJ2-1, is EAEVAQSPRYKITEKSQAVAFWCDPISGHATLYWYRQILGQGPELLVQFQDESVVDDSQLPKDRFSAERLKGVDSTLKIQPAELGDSAMYLCASSAMTGILSSEQFFGPGTRLTVL.

Notes on this clonotype: Its ends do not fully match the called genes, so a read error is possible. V is TRBV18 and J is TRBJ1-1; D uncertain. The CDR3 spans 15 residues. From germline, CDR1 is KGHSH and CDR2 LQKENI. The CDR3 DNA is TGTGCCAGCTCACCAGGGCAGGCTCGACACACTGAAGCTTGCTTT. Its translation is CASSPGQARHTEACF.

About this clonotype itself: The CDR3 does not end in the conserved phenylalanine or tryptophan, so this is likely a read error. Because the CDR3's place on the DNA is in doubt, the DNA is left out and the CDR3 is given as listed by TCRdb. The chain carries TRBV15 and TRBJ2-6; the table's D call, TRBD2, has no DNA check behind it. The germline V gene has CDR1 LNHNV and CDR2 YYDKDF (reference sequence). Counting both end residues, the CDR3 totals 15 amino acids. The CDR3 is CATSTYAGGANVLSP.

This chain uses TRBV3-1 with TRBJ2-2; the match to TRBD2 covers 14 bases. The length of the CDR3 is 18 residues. Germline-derived CDR1 and CDR2 are LGHDT and YNNKEL (reference sequence). The V and J ends lost 8 bases and 2 bases, in that order; junction bases with no gene match: 10. CDR3 DNA sequence: TGTGCCAGCCAAGGGAGACTAGCGGGGGGGCCTAACACCGGGGAGCTGTTTTTT. Translating gives CASQGRLAGGPNTGELFF.

About this clonotype itself: A single base separates this from a much larger clone, so it may be a read error. V is TRBV3-1 and J is TRBJ1-2; D is unclear. V lost 0 bases and J lost 8, with 13 bases in between. Germline lookup yields CDR1 LGHDT and CDR2 YNNKEL (reference sequence). The CDR3 sequence is 14 residues long. Here the CDR3 DNA reads TGTGCCAGCAGCCAAGATCGGCCAGGCAGGGGCTACACCTTC. Its translation is CASSQDRPGRGYTF.

This clonotype was counted at least ten times. The chain employs TRBV7-2 and TRBJ2-3; D uncertain. The CDR3 runs 14 residues. The V and J ends lost 1 base and 2 bases respectively, with 7 bases between them. Germline V gives CDR1 SGHTA, CDR2 FQGNSA. CDR3 coding DNA: TGTGCCAGCAGCTTAGTCGCTATCACAGATACGCAGTATTTT. Its translation: CASSLVAITDTQYF. Full variable domain (rest looked up from reference TRBV7-2 and TRBJ2-3): GAGVSQSPSNKVTEKGKDVELRCDPISGHTALYWYRQSLGQGLEFLIYFQGNSAPDKSGLPSDRFSAERTGGSVSTLTIQRTQQEDSAVYLCASSLVAITDTQYFGPGTRLTVL.

V and J are TRBV7-8 and TRBJ1-2; 8 bases are shared with TRBD1. Germline loops: CDR1 SGHVS, CDR2 FQNEAQ. Trimming removed 4 bases from V and 0 bases from J; junction bases left unmatched: 4. The CDR3 is 15 amino acids. The CDR3 loop reads CASSYGTGANYGYTF. CDR3 DNA: TGTGCCAGCAGCTACGGGACAGGAGCTAACTATGGCTACACCTTC.

The sample holds a few counts of this clonotype. The V and J genes are TRBV18 and TRBJ1-2; 11 bases align to TRBD1. The germline V gene encodes CDR1 KGHSH and CDR2 LQKENI. CDR3 size: 13 residues. V lost 7 bases and J lost 7; bases outside the gene matches: 5. The CDR3 reads CASCRDRGSGYTF. The CDR3 DNA reads TGTGCCAGCTGCCGGGACAGGGGGAGTGGCTACACCTTC.

V gene TRBV19 combines with J gene TRBJ1-1; D is ambiguous. The CDR3 sequence is 13 residues long. CDR1 LNHDA and CDR2 SQIVND come from the germline V gene (reference sequence). V was shortened by 3 bases and J by 1 base, with 6 bases between the two germline ends. The CDR3 reads CASSISTNTEAFF. The CDR3 DNA is TGTGCCAGTAGTATCTCCACGAACACTGAAGCTTTCTTT.

This clonotype occurred many times. CDR3 residues: CASSSRTGDSPLHF. CDR3 bases: TGTGCCAGCAGCTCCCGGACTGGGGATTCACCCCTCCACTTT. V is TRBV7-8 and J is TRBJ1-6; no definite D call. There are 14 residues in the CDR3. CDR1 is SGHVS and CDR2 is FQNEAQ in the germline V gene. V lost 4 bases and J 8 bases, leaving 12 bases between the germline ends.

This clonotype was picked up many times. The genes are TRBV10-1 and TRBJ2-5; no clear D gene. This CDR3 comprises 13 residues. The V and J ends lost 2 bases and 5 bases respectively, with 9 bases between them. Germline CDR1 is WNHNN and CDR2 is SYGVQD (reference sequence). The CDR3 here is CASSEPGTETQYF. The CDR3 DNA reads TGCGCCAGCAGTGAGCCCGGAACGGAGACCCAGTACTTC.